Following are 23 T cell receptor beta chains from one sample sequenced in a study of early T cells in non-severe SARS-CoV-2 infection. MiXCR, applied by TCRdb to the 5' RACE reads, yields one record per CDR3 protein. The repertoire has 75,000 to 80,000 distinct CDR3 sequences, approximately 10% of them found once; the top ten carry around 11%. The sample in question was whole blood, obtained at baseline. The source is an adult who was a healthcare worker with PCR-confirmed SARS-CoV-2 infection or an uninfected control (not recorded which).

The V call is TRBV29-1, the J call TRBJ2-2; D is uncertain. This CDR3 spans 13 amino acids. The V end lost 3 bases, the J end lost 2 bases, and 7 bases lay between the germline ends. The germline V gene encodes CDR1 SQVTM and CDR2 ANQGSEA. Here the CDR3 DNA reads TGCAGCGTTGATGGTGAAAACACCGGGGAGCTGTTTTTT. Its translation is CSVDGENTGELFF.

Ten or more counts support this clonotype. This chain links TRBV11-2 with TRBJ1-3; D possibly corresponds to TRBD1 (6 bases). This CDR3 contains 17 residues. Per germline, CDR1 SGHAT and CDR2 FQNNGV. Trimming pared 0 bases from V and 0 bases from J, leaving 12 bases between. The CDR3, as DNA: TGTGCCAGCAGCTTAGACAGGGGCCGCCTCTCTGGAAACACCATATATTTT. Amino acid sequence: CASSLDRGRLSGNTIYF.

This chain uses TRBV11-2 with TRBJ1-2, with D hard to call. Per the germline V gene, CDR1 is SGHAT and CDR2 is FQNNGV. The CDR3 has 13 amino acids. Trimming left V 5 bases short and J 1 base short, with 8 bases between. In DNA, the CDR3 is TGTGCCAGCAGCCCTTCCCTTAACTATGGCTACACCTTC. It yields the protein CASSPSLNYGYTF. Supplemented by reference TRBV11-2 and TRBJ1-2, the full variable domain reads EAGVAQSPRYKIIEKRQSVAFWCNPISGHATLYWYQQILGQGPKLLIQFQNNGVVDDSQLPKDRFSAERLKGVDSTLKIQPAKLEDSAVYLCASSPSLNYGYTFGSGTRLTVV.

This clonotype was found a few times. The DNA for the CDR3 is TGTGCCAGCAGCTTTGAGGCTTACAATGAGCAGTTCTTC. This codes for CASSFEAYNEQFF. This sequence joins TRBV5-8 and TRBJ2-1, with D unclear. V dropped 2 bases and J dropped 4 bases, with 7 bases sitting between them. CDR1 and CDR2 from the germline V gene are SGHTS and YDEGEE. The CDR3 is 13 amino acids.

This clonotype was observed at least ten times. This chain links TRBV29-1 with TRBJ2-3; D not certain. V was clipped by 4 bases and J by 1 base, with 9 bases between them. Looked up from germline, CDR1 is SQVTM and CDR2 is ANQGSEA. The length of the CDR3 is 13 residues. As DNA, the CDR3 is TGCAGCGTTGCTTCTGGGGGCACAGATACGCAGTATTTT. Translated, it gives CSVASGGTDTQYF.

This clonotype was picked up a small number of times. The V and J genes are TRBV6-5 and TRBJ2-1, with D hard to call. Trimming removed 5 bases from V and 7 bases from J, with 15 bases in between. Germline assignment: CDR1 MNHEY and CDR2 SVGAGI. The CDR3 loop spans 14 amino acids. Here the CDR3 DNA reads TGTGCCAGCAGTCCAGGTCCAGGTCGGAATGAGCAGTTCTTC. Translated, it gives CASSPGPGRNEQFF.

The chain carries TRBV11-2 and TRBJ2-5; either TRBD1 or TRBD2 may fit D (5 bases each). CDR1 and CDR2 (germline): SGHAT, FQNNGV. The CDR3 extends over 15 amino acids. Trimming removed 5 bases from V and 1 base from J, with 14 bases in between. CDR3 loop: CASSLRGGGQETQYF. CDR3 DNA sequence: TGTGCCAGCAGCCTTAGGGGCGGAGGCCAAGAGACCCAGTACTTC.

This clonotype was counted only a few times. This CDR3 reads CASSSGLAGMNEQFF. In nucleotides, the CDR3 is TGTGCCAGCAGCTCAGGACTAGCGGGGATGAATGAGCAGTTCTTC. The J gene is TRBJ2-1, the V gene TRBV11-2; the match to TRBD2 covers 12 bases. Germline CDR1 SGHAT, CDR2 FQNNGV. V lost 4 bases to trimming and J lost 7 bases; unmatched junction nucleotides: 5. This CDR3 contains 15 residues.

The CDR3: CSVVVGAPGNTIYF. As DNA, the CDR3 is TGCAGCGTTGTTGTGGGGGCCCCTGGAAACACCATATATTTT. V is TRBV29-1 and J is TRBJ1-3; TRBD1 might be the D (6 bases). The CDR3 has 14 residues. Trimming pared 4 bases from V and 2 bases from J, leaving 12 bases between. The V gene's germline CDR1 is SQVTM and CDR2 ANQGSEA.

This clonotype was observed many times. The chain combines TRBV20-1 with TRBJ1-5; no definite D call. This CDR3 has 17 amino acids. Germline V lookup: CDR1 DFQATT, CDR2 SNEGSKA (reference sequence). The V end was cut by 0 bases, the J end by 1 base, with 16 bases between. The CDR3 sequence is CSARDAKAAGSNQPQHF. The DNA for the CDR3 is TGCAGTGCTAGAGATGCCAAGGCCGCGGGAAGCAATCAGCCCCAGCATTTT.

V gene TRBV5-1 combines with J gene TRBJ2-7; a weak D match, TRBD2 (6 bases). CDR3 length: 15 amino acids. The V gene lost 2 bases and the J gene lost 0 bases, with 12 bases spanning the gap. Germline CDR1 is SGHRS and CDR2 is YFSETQ. CDR3 nucleotides: TGCGCCAGCAGCTTTCTAGCGTCAAGCTCCTACGAGCAGTACTTC. Translating gives CASSFLASSSYEQYF.

The chain combines TRBV5-1 with TRBJ2-5; D unclear. Per germline, CDR1 SGHRS and CDR2 YFSETQ. The CDR3 length is 13 residues. V lost 0 bases to trimming and J lost 5 bases, with 8 bases between them. This CDR3 reads CASSLEDFETQYF. The DNA of the CDR3 is TGCGCCAGCAGCTTGGAGGATTTCGAGACCCAGTACTTC.

CDR3 in amino acids: CAISESPGNTEAFF. Written as DNA, the CDR3 is TGTGCCATCAGTGAGTCCCCGGGGAACACTGAAGCTTTCTTT. The chain joins TRBV10-3 to TRBJ1-1; D call uncertain. Trimming took 0 bases from V and 1 from J, leaving 6 bases between them. Germline V lookup: CDR1 ENHRY, CDR2 SYGVKD. The CDR3 contains 14 residues.

This clonotype was seen only a few times. The J gene is TRBJ1-4, the V gene TRBV28; D ambiguous. CDR1 and CDR2 from the germline V gene are MDHEN and SYDVKM. CDR3 length: 12 amino acids. The V and J ends lost 2 bases and 5 bases respectively, with 3 bases between them. This CDR3 is CASSLGNEKLFF. The CDR3 DNA sequence: TGTGCCAGCAGTTTAGGAAATGAAAAACTGTTTTTT.

Only a few counts were recorded for this clonotype. V and J are TRBV12-2 and TRBJ2-5; the table assigns TRBD1, which was not confirmed against the DNA. TRBV12-2 is listed as a pseudogene. The CDR3 sequence is 13 residues long. DNA of the CDR3: TGTGCAAGTCGGCTCCCGGCACAAGAGACCCAGTACTTC. It encodes CASRLPAQETQYF.

The rearrangement links TRBV7-9 to TRBJ2-7; 11 bases map to TRBD1. The CDR3 has 15 amino acids. Germline lookup yields CDR1 SEHNR and CDR2 FQNEAQ (reference sequence). Losses at the gene ends were 4 bases for V and 3 bases for J; bases not matched to a gene: 5. The CDR3 DNA reads TGTGCCAGCAGCTCGTGGGACAGGGGGGACTACGAGCAGTACTTC. Its protein product is CASSSWDRGDYEQYF.

This clonotype was seen many times. V is TRBV30 and J is TRBJ2-7; TRBD2 matches 7 bases. The V segment lost 2 bases and the J segment 6 bases; nucleotides outside the gene matches: 4. There are 12 residues in the CDR3. The V gene's germline CDR1 is GTSNPN and CDR2 SVGIG (reference sequence). CDR3 region: CAWSRSGGEQYF. The CDR3 nucleotides read TGTGCCTGGAGTAGATCGGGGGGCGAGCAGTACTTC.

This clonotype came up many times. The chain uses TRBV7-9 and TRBJ2-5, with D unresolved. The CDR3 has 15 amino acids. The germline V and J ends were trimmed by 4 bases and 0 bases, with 12 bases remaining between them. Germline values: CDR1 SEHNR, CDR2 FQNEAQ (reference sequence). CDR3 in DNA: TGTGCCAGCAGCTCGCAAACCACGTACCAAGAGACCCAGTACTTC. It translates to CASSSQTTYQETQYF.

This clonotype was detected a few times. The gene calls are TRBV7-9 and TRBJ2-3; D ambiguous. The germline gives CDR1 SEHNR, CDR2 FQNEAQ (reference sequence). This CDR3 contains 13 residues. The V gene lost 5 bases and the J gene lost 4 bases, with 10 bases spanning the gap. CDR3 amino acids: CASSGLVSDTQYF. CDR3 nucleotide sequence: TGTGCCAGCAGCGGGTTAGTGTCAGATACGCAGTATTTT.

This chain connects TRBV12-3 or TRBV12-4 to TRBJ1-4; no clear D gene. With 5 bases removed from V and 4 bases from J, the gap between germline ends came to 11 bases. The length of the CDR3 is 14 residues. CDR3 amino acids: CASSPTRHNEKLFF. CDR3 coding DNA: TGTGCCAGCAGTCCCACGCGGCATAATGAAAAACTGTTTTTT.

This clonotype was recorded a few times. The chain joins TRBV6-5 to TRBJ1-1; the D gene is possibly TRBD1 (5 bases). Germline CDR1 reads MNHEY; CDR2 reads SVGAGI. Trimming cost V 5 bases and J 2 bases, with 12 bases left between them. The CDR3 is 14 amino acids. The CDR3 protein is CASSAQGTNTEAFF. The CDR3 DNA is TGTGCCAGCAGTGCCCAGGGAACCAACACTGAAGCTTTCTTT.

This clonotype was seen more than once but under ten times. V gene TRBV5-1 combines with J gene TRBJ1-6; 7 positions agree with TRBD1. Trimming cost V 6 bases and J 6 bases; bases outside gene matches: 6. The germline gives CDR1 SGHRS, CDR2 YFSETQ. The CDR3 has 14 amino acids. The CDR3 sequence is CASTLTGANSPLHF. Here the CDR3 DNA reads TGCGCCAGCACCCTCACAGGGGCTAATTCACCCCTCCACTTT.

The chain uses TRBV5-1 and TRBJ1-6; D ambiguous. This CDR3 spans 13 amino acids. Germline values: CDR1 SGHRS, CDR2 YFSETQ. The V end was cut by 1 base, the J end by 8 bases, with 7 bases between. For the CDR3, the DNA is TGCGCCAGCAGCTTGTCTCAGGATTCACCCCTCCACTTT. Translating it yields CASSLSQDSPLHF.